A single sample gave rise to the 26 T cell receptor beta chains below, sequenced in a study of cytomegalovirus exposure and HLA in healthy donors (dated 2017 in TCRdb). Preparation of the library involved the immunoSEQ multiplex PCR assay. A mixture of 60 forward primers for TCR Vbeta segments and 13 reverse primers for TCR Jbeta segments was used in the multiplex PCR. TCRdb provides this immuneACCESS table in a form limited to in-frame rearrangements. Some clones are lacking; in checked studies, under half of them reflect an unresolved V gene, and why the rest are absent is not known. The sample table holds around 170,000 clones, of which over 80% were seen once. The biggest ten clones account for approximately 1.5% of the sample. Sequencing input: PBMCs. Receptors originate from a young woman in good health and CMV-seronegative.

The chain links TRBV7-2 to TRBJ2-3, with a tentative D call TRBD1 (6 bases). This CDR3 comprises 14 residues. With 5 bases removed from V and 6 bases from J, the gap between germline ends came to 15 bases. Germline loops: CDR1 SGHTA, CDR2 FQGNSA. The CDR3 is CASSAGDGGDTQYF. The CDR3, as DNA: TGTGCCAGCAGCGCGGGTGATGGGGGCGATACGCAGTATTTT. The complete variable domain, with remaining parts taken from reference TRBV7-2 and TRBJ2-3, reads GAGVSQSPSNKVTEKGKDVELRCDPISGHTALYWYRQSLGQGLEFLIYFQGNSAPDKSGLPSDRFSAERTGGSVSTLTIQRTQQEDSAVYLCASSAGDGGDTQYFGPGTRLTVL.

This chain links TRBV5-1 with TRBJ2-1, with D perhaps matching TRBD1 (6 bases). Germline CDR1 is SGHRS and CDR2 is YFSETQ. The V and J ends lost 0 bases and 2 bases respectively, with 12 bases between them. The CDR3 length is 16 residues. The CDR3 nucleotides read TGCGCCAGCAGCTTGGGTGAGGGGGTCACCTACAATGAGCAGTTCTTC. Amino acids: CASSLGEGVTYNEQFF. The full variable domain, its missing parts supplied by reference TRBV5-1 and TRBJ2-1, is KAGVTQTPRYLIKTRGQQVTLSCSPISGHRSVSWYQQTPGQGLQFLFEYFSETQRNKGNFPGRFSGRQFSNSRSEMNVSTLELGDSALYLCASSLGEGVTYNEQFFGPGTRLTVL.

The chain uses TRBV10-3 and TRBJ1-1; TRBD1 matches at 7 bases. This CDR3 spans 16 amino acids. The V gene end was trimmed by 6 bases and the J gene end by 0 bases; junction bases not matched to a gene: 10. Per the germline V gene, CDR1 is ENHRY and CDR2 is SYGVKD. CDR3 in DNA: TGTGCCATCAGCTTAACAGGGGTGGGGGTGAACACTGAAGCTTTCTTT. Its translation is CAISLTGVGVNTEAFF.

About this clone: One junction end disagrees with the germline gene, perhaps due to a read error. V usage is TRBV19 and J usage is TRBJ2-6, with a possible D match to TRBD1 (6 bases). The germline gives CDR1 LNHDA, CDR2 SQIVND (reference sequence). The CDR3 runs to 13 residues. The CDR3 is CAPGVSGANGLTF. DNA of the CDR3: TGTGCCCCAGGGGTCTCTGGGGCCAACGGCCTGACTTTC.

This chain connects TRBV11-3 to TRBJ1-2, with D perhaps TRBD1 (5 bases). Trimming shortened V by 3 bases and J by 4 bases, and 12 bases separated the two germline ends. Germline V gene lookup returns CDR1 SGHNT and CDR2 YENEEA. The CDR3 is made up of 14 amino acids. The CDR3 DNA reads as TGTGCCAGCAGCTTGGTCGGGGGGTCCTATGGCTACACCTTC. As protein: CASSLVGGSYGYTF. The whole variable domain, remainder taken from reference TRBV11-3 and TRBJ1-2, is EAGVVQSPRYKIIEKKQPVAFWCNPISGHNTLYWYLQNLGQGPELLIRYENEEAVDDSQLPKDRFSAERLKGVDSTLKIQPAELGDSAVYLCASSLVGGSYGYTFGSGTRLTVV.

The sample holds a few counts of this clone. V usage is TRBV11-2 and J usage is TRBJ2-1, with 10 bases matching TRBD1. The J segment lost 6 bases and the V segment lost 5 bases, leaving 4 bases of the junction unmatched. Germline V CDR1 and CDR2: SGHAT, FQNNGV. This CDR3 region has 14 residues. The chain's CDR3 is CASSRGTGANEQFF. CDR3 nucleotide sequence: TGTGCCAGCAGCCGAGGGACAGGGGCCAATGAGCAGTTCTTC. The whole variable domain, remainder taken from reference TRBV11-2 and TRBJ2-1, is EAGVAQSPRYKIIEKRQSVAFWCNPISGHATLYWYQQILGQGPKLLIQFQNNGVVDDSQLPKDRFSAERLKGVDSTLKIQPAKLEDSAVYLCASSRGTGANEQFFGPGTRLTVL.

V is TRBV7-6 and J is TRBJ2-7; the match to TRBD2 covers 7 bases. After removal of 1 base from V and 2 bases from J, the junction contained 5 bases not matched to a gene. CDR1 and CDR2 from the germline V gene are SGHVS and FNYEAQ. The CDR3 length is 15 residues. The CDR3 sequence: CASSLDSGTAYEQYF. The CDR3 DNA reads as TGTGCCAGCAGCTTAGACAGCGGGACCGCCTACGAGCAGTACTTC.

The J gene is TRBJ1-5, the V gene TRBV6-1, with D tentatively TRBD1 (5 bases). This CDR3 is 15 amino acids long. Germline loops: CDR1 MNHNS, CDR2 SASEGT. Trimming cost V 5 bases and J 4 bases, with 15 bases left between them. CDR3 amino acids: CASSQQVGQNQPQHF. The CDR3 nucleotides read TGTGCCAGCAGTCAACAGGTTGGGCAAAATCAGCCCCAGCATTTT.

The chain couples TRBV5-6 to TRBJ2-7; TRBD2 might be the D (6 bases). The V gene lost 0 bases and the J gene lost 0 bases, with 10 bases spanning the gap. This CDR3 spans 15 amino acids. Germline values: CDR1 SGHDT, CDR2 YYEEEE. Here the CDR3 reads CASSLDGGISYEQYF. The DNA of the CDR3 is TGTGCCAGCAGCTTGGATGGGGGGATCTCCTACGAGCAGTACTTC.

The DNA of the CDR3 is TGTGCCAGCAGCTTGGTGACCCTAGCGGGGCAGGGGAATGAGCAGTTCTTC. Encoded protein: CASSLVTLAGQGNEQFF. The V gene is TRBV5-4, the J gene TRBJ2-1; TRBD2 aligns across 9 bases. Germline loops: CDR1 SGHNT, CDR2 YYREEE (reference sequence). Trimming cost V 0 bases and J 7 bases; bases outside gene matches: 11. The length of the CDR3 is 17 residues. Filled out from reference TRBV5-4 and TRBJ2-1, the complete variable domain reads ETGVTQSPTHLIKTRGQQVTLRCSSQSGHNTVSWYQQALGQGPQFIFQYYREEENGRGNFPPRFSGLQFPNYSSELNVNALELDDSALYLCASSLVTLAGQGNEQFFGPGTRLTVL.

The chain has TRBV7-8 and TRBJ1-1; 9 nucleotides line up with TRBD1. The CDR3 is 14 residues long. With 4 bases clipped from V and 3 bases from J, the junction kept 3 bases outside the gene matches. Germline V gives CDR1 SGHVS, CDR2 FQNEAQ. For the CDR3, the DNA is TGTGCCAGCAGCTACCGGGACAGGGACACTGAAGCTTTCTTT. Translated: CASSYRDRDTEAFF. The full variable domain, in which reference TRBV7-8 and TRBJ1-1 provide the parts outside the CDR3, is GAGVSQSPRYKVAKRGQDVALRCDPISGHVSLFWYQQALGQGPEFLTYFQNEAQLDKSGLPSDRFFAERPEGSVSTLKIQRTQQEDSAVYLCASSYRDRDTEAFFGQGTRLTVV.

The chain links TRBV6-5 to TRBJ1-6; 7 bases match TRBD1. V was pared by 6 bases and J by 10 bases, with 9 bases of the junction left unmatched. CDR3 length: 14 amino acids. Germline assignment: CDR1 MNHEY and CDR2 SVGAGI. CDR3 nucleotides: TGTGCCAGCAGACGATTACAGGGGCGGTCACCCCTCCACTTT. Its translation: CASRRLQGRSPLHF.

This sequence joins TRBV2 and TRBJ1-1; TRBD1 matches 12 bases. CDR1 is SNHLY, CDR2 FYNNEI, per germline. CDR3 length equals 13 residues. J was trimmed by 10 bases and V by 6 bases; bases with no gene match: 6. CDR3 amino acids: CASRSRDRGRAFF. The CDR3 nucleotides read TGTGCCAGCAGAAGCCGGGACAGGGGGCGAGCTTTCTTT.

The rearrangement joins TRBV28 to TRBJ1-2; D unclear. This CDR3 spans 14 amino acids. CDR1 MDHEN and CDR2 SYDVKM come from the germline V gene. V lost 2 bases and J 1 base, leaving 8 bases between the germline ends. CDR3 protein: CASSLAVFNYGYTF. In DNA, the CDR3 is TGTGCCAGCAGTTTAGCGGTATTTAACTATGGCTACACCTTC.

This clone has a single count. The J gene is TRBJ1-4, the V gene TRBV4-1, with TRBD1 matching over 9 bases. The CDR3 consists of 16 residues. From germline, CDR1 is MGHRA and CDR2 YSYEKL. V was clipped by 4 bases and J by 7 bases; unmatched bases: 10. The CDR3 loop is CASSPQQGAPGEKLFF. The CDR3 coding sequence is TGCGCCAGCAGCCCCCAACAGGGGGCGCCGGGTGAAAAACTGTTTTTT.

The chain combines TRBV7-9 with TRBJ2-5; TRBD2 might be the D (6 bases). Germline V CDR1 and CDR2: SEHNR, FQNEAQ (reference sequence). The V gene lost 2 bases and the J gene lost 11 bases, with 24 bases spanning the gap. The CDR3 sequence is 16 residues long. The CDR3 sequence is CASSLRSPSLTGEQYF. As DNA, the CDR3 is TGTGCCAGCAGCTTAAGGTCGCCTTCTCTTACGGGGGAGCAGTACTTC.

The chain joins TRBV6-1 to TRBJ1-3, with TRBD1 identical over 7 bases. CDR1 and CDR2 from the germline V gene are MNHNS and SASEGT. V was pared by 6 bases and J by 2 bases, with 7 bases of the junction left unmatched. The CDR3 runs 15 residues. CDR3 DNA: TGTGCCAGCAGAAGGGTCACAGGGGCTGGAAACACCATATATTTT. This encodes CASRRVTGAGNTIYF.

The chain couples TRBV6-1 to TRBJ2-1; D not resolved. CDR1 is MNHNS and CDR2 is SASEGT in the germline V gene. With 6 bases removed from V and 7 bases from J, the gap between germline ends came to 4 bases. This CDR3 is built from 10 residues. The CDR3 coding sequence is TGTGCCAGCAGGAGAAATGAGCAGTTCTTC. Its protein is CASRRNEQFF.

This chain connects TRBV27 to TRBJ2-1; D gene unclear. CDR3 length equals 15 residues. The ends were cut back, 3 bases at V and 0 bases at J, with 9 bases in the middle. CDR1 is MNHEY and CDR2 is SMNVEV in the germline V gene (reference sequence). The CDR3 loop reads CASSLFASSYNEQFF. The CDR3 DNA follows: TGTGCCAGCAGTTTGTTTGCTAGCTCCTACAATGAGCAGTTCTTC.

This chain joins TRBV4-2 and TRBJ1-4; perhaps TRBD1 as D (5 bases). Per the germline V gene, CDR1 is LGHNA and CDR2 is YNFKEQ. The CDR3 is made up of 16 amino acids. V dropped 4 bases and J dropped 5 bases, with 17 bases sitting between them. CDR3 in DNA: TGTGCCAGCAGCCTCGAACCTGGGGGGGGGAATGAAAAACTGTTTTTT. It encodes CASSLEPGGGNEKLFF.

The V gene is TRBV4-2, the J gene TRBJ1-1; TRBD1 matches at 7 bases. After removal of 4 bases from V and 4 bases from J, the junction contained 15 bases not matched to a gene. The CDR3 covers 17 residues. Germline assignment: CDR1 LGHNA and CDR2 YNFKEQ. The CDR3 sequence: CASSPRKTGAGGTEAFF. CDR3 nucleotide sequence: TGTGCCAGCAGCCCGAGAAAAACAGGGGCGGGCGGCACTGAAGCTTTCTTT.

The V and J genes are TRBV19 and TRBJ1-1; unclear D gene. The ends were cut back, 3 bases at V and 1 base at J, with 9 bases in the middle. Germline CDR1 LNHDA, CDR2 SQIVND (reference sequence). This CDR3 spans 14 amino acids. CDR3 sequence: CASSMGRPNTEAFF. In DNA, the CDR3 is TGTGCCAGTAGTATGGGGAGACCGAACACTGAAGCTTTCTTT. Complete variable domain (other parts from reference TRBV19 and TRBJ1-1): DGGITQSPKYLFRKEGQNVTLSCEQNLNHDAMYWYRQDPGQGLRLIYYSQIVNDFQKGDIAEGYSVSREKKESFPLTVTSAQKNPTAFYLCASSMGRPNTEAFFGQGTRLTVV.

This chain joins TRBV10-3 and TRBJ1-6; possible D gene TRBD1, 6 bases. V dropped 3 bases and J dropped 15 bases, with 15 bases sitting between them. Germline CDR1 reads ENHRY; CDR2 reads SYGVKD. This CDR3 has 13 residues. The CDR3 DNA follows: TGTGCCATCAGTGAAACAGGGCGAAGTGTCCTCCACTTT. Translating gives CAISETGRSVLHF.

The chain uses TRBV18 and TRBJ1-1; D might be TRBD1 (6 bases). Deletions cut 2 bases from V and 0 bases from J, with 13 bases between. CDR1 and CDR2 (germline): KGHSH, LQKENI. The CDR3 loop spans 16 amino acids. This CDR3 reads CASSPGGIEMNTEAFF. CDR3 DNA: TGTGCCAGCTCACCAGGGGGCATCGAGATGAACACTGAAGCTTTCTTT.

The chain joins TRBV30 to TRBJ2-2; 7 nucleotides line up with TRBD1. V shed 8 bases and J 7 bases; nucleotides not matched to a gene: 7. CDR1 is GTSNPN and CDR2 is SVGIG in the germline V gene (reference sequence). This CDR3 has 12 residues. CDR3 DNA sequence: TGTGCCCGGACGACAGGGAGCGGGGAGCTGTTTTTT. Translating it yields CARTTGSGELFF.

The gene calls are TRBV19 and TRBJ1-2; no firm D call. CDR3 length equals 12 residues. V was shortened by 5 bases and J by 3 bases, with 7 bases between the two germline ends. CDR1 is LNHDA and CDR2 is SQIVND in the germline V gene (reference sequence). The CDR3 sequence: CASSVTYYGYTF. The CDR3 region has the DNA TGTGCCAGTAGTGTGACATACTATGGCTACACCTTC. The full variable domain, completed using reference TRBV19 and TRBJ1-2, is DGGITQSPKYLFRKEGQNVTLSCEQNLNHDAMYWYRQDPGQGLRLIYYSQIVNDFQKGDIAEGYSVSREKKESFPLTVTSAQKNPTAFYLCASSVTYYGYTFGSGTRLTVV.